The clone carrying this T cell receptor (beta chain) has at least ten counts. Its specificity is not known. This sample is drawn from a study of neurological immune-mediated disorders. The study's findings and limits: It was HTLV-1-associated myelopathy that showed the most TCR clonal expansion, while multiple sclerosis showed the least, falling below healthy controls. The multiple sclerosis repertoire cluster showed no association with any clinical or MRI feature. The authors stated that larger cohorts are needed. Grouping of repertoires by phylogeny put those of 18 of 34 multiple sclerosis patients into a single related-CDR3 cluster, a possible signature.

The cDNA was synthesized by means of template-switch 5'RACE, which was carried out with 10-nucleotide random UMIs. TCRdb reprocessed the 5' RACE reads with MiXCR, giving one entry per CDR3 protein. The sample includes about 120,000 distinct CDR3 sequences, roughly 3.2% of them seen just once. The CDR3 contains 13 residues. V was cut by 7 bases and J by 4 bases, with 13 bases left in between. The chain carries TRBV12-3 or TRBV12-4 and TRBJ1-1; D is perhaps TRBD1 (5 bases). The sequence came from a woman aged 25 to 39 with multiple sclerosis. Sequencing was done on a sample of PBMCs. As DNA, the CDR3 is TGTGCCAGCAAATGGGGGGTTGCCACTGAAGCTTTCTTT. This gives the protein CASKWGVATEAFF.